The clone carrying this TCR beta chain was seen a single time. The target antigen is unknown. Other DNA sequences in the same sample also yield this CDR3. This sample is part of a study of chemoradiotherapy in HPV16-positive cancers. Over chemoradiotherapy, repertoires were sampled more than once. Whole-study findings and limits: Non-HPV-specific T cells did not expand in tumors during treatment, whereas candidate HPV-specific clones and E7-related motifs did.

Per germline, CDR1 LGHNA and CDR2 YSLEER. CDR3 length: 15 residues. The ends lost 6 bases at V and 2 bases at J; junction bases unmatched: 5. Generated by immunoSEQ multiplex PCR, the TCRdb table keeps only in-frame clones and is missing some. The sample consists of around 24,000 clones, about 90% of them appearing once. Sample: blood, taken from a patient who underwent chemoradiotherapy. J is TRBJ2-3 and V is TRBV4-3, with 10 bases matching TRBD2. This TCR derives from a human donor with HPV-associated anogenital cancer. The CDR3: CASSPGLANTDTQYF. The CDR3 DNA reads TGCGCCAGCAGTCCGGGACTAGCGAACACAGATACGCAGTATTTT.